The 20 T cell receptor beta chains given below trace back to one sample, sequenced in a study of beta chain features in type 1 diabetes. General study results and limits: In all four CD4+ subsets, TCRB CDR3 length was significantly, moderately reduced in type 1 diabetes.

All of the isolated RNA was reverse transcribed, so expressed TCRB transcripts were sequenced. The table came from immunoSEQ multiplex PCR; TCRdb's copy has only in-frame clones and leaves some out. The table shows 300,000 or so clones, with roughly 13% occurring only once. These receptors lack a known antigen. Sequenced sample: naive CD4+ T cells from blood. The receptor source for this set is a man aged 30 to 39 with type 1 diabetes.

The chain has TRBV10-3 and TRBJ1-5, with 10 bases fitting TRBD1. CDR1 and CDR2 from the germline V gene are ENHRY and SYGVKD. The CDR3 totals 14 residues. The trim removed 6 bases at V and 4 bases at J, leaving 3 bases unmatched. The CDR3 protein is CAISPGQGNQPQHF. The CDR3 DNA reads as TGTGCCATCAGCCCGGGACAGGGGAATCAGCCCCAGCATTTT.

The J gene is TRBJ2-5, the V gene TRBV5-1; TRBD2 might be the D (6 bases). The CDR3 extends over 15 amino acids. Between the trimmed V and J ends, which lost 3 bases and 4 bases, there was a span of 16 bases. Germline V gene sequence: CDR1 SGHRS, CDR2 YFSETQ. The CDR3 loop reads CASSSGDPEGETQYF. The CDR3 DNA reads TGCGCCAGCAGCTCGGGGGACCCCGAGGGAGAGACCCAGTACTTC.

V usage is TRBV28 and J usage is TRBJ2-7; TRBD2 matches at 7 bases. The germline gives CDR1 MDHEN, CDR2 SYDVKM. V lost 8 bases to trimming and J lost 3 bases; unmatched junction nucleotides: 13. The CDR3 is made up of 15 amino acids. CDR3 amino acids: CASSAVREDFYEQYF. The CDR3, as DNA: TGTGCCAGCTCTGCCGTCCGGGAGGATTTCTACGAGCAGTACTTC.

V usage is TRBV10-3 and J usage is TRBJ2-1; 8 bases agree with TRBD2. V lost 0 bases, J lost 7 bases, and 8 bases stayed unmatched. CDR1 is ENHRY and CDR2 is SYGVKD in the germline V gene. The CDR3 consists of 16 residues. CDR3 protein: CAISESMAGGKNEQFF. The CDR3, as DNA: TGTGCCATCAGTGAGTCTATGGCGGGAGGTAAAAATGAGCAGTTCTTC.

This clone was seen a few times. The rearrangement uses TRBV11-2 and TRBJ1-4, with a tentative D call TRBD1 (5 bases). The germline gives CDR1 SGHAT, CDR2 FQNNGV. The ends were cut back, 1 base at V and 6 bases at J, with 12 bases in the middle. CDR3 length equals 15 residues. The CDR3 loop is CASSLVKGRHEKLFF. CDR3 bases: TGTGCCAGCAGCTTAGTTAAGGGGAGGCATGAAAAACTGTTTTTT. Supplemented by reference TRBV11-2 and TRBJ1-4, the full variable domain reads EAGVAQSPRYKIIEKRQSVAFWCNPISGHATLYWYQQILGQGPKLLIQFQNNGVVDDSQLPKDRFSAERLKGVDSTLKIQPAKLEDSAVYLCASSLVKGRHEKLFFGSGTQLSVL.

This clone has a handful of counts. This chain uses TRBV7-2 with TRBJ1-1, with D possibly TRBD1 on 5 matching bases. The germline CDR1 and CDR2 sequences are SGHTA and FQGNSA. Between the trimmed V and J ends, which lost 2 bases and 2 bases, there was a span of 12 bases. CDR3 length: 15 amino acids. This chain's CDR3 is CASSLIRQTNTEAFF. The CDR3 region has the DNA TGTGCCAGCAGCTTAATCAGACAGACTAACACTGAAGCTTTCTTT.

This chain joins TRBV28 and TRBJ1-2; D remains ambiguous. This CDR3 is 16 amino acids long. V shed 7 bases and J shed 2 bases, with 20 bases lying between them. Looked up from germline, CDR1 is MDHEN and CDR2 is SYDVKM. CDR3 nucleotides: TGTGCCAGCACCCCCCGCCCCCCGGAGGTAAACTATGGCTACACCTTC. Protein product: CASTPRPPEVNYGYTF.

The V gene is TRBV6-5, the J gene TRBJ1-3, with D possibly matching TRBD1 (5 bases). Trimming removed 10 bases at V and 3 bases at J, with 19 bases between. The CDR3 extends over 15 amino acids. CDR1 and CDR2 (germline): MNHEY, SVGAGI. DNA for the CDR3: TGTGCCACCAGGTCAGGGTTTGAATTTGGAAACACCATATATTTT. Translating it yields CATRSGFEFGNTIYF.

This clone was found a few times. V is TRBV4-3 and J is TRBJ2-7; 7 bases are a match to TRBD2. The CDR3 is made up of 14 amino acids. Per germline, CDR1 LGHNA and CDR2 YSLEER. After removal of 3 bases from V and 3 bases from J, the junction contained 5 bases not matched to a gene. The CDR3 sequence: CASSQAGTNYEQYF. The CDR3 nucleotides read TGCGCCAGCAGCCAGGCCGGGACTAACTACGAGCAGTACTTC.

This clone occurred a few times. This CDR3 is also generated by other DNA sequences in the sample. V usage is TRBV6-5 and J usage is TRBJ2-7; the D gene is possibly TRBD2 (6 bases). This CDR3 contains 13 residues. CDR1 and CDR2 from the germline V gene are MNHEY and SVGAGI. The V end was cut by 3 bases, the J end by 0 bases, with 6 bases between. CDR3 in DNA: TGTGCCAGCAGTTATAGCGGCTCCTACGAGCAGTACTTC. Translation gives CASSYSGSYEQYF.

The J gene is TRBJ2-5, the V gene TRBV28, with 12 bases identical to TRBD2. This CDR3 has 17 amino acids. With 6 bases clipped from V and 5 bases from J, the junction kept 13 bases outside the gene matches. Looked up from germline, CDR1 is MDHEN and CDR2 is SYDVKM. The CDR3 reads CASRPALAGGPRETQYF. CDR3 DNA: TGTGCCAGCAGACCAGCTCTAGCGGGAGGGCCTCGTGAGACCCAGTACTTC.

The rearrangement links TRBV2 to TRBJ2-1; 9 bases are shared with TRBD2. This CDR3 has 13 amino acids. V lost 11 bases to trimming and J lost 2 bases; unmatched junction nucleotides: 4. Germline assignment: CDR1 SNHLY and CDR2 FYNNEI. CDR3 bases: TGTGCCTCTTCTAGCGGGACCTACAATGAGCAGTTCTTC. Amino acids: CASSSGTYNEQFF. The variable domain in full, with the rest retrieved from reference TRBV2 and TRBJ2-1, is EPEVTQTPSHQVTQMGQEVILRCVPISNHLYFYWYRQILGQKVEFLVSFYNNEISEKSEIFDDQFSVERPDGSNFTLKIRSTKLEDSAMYFCASSSGTYNEQFFGPGTRLTVL.

A few counts support this clone. V and J are TRBV4-2 and TRBJ2-7, with 7 bases identical to TRBD2. This CDR3 comprises 14 residues. The germline V gene has CDR1 LGHNA and CDR2 YNFKEQ. Trimming took 5 bases from V and 4 from J; bases not matched to a gene: 8. As DNA, the CDR3 is TGTGCCAGCAGCTCTAGACTAGCCGGTTACGAGCAGTACTTC. Translation gives CASSSRLAGYEQYF.

This clone has more than one count but fewer than ten. This chain connects TRBV20-1 to TRBJ1-1, with D tentatively TRBD1 (5 bases). V was cut by 6 bases and J by 4 bases, with 9 bases left in between. The CDR3 has 11 amino acids. Germline CDR1 reads DFQATT; CDR2 reads SNEGSKA (reference sequence). The CDR3 is CSASGFTEAFF. The DNA of the CDR3 is TGCAGTGCCTCAGGGTTCACTGAAGCTTTCTTT.

The chain links TRBV12-5 to TRBJ2-2; 7 nucleotides match TRBD1. Germline CDR1 LGHNT, CDR2 FRNRAP. The V segment lost 5 bases and the J segment 1 base; nucleotides outside the gene matches: 1. This CDR3 has 14 residues. CDR3 in amino acids: CASGPGGNTGELFF. In DNA form, the CDR3 reads TGTGCTAGTGGTCCAGGGGGGAACACCGGGGAGCTGTTTTTT.

This clone was seen a few times. The rearrangement uses TRBV18 and TRBJ2-7; the match to TRBD2 covers 12 bases. Germline-derived CDR1 and CDR2 are KGHSH and LQKENI. Germline trimming cut 3 bases from V and 2 bases from J; bases unmatched to any gene: 2. This CDR3 contains 15 residues. In DNA, the CDR3 is TGTGCCAGCTCACCCACTAGCGGGAGGCCCTACGAGCAGTACTTC. Encoded protein: CASSPTSGRPYEQYF.

This clone was seen more than once but under ten times. CDR3 in DNA: TGTGCCAGCAGTGATTCGGCCAGCGGGAGCACAGATACGCAGTATTTT. This encodes CASSDSASGSTDTQYF. V and J are TRBV25-1 and TRBJ2-3, with a possible D match to TRBD2 (6 bases). V shed 3 bases and J shed 0 bases, with 13 bases lying between them. This CDR3 has 16 amino acids. The germline CDR1 and CDR2 sequences are MGHDK and SYGVNS.

This clone was counted only a few times. V usage is TRBV30 and J usage is TRBJ1-2; D is unclear. The CDR3 is 13 amino acids. Germline assignment: CDR1 GTSNPN and CDR2 SVGIG (reference sequence). The V gene lost 0 bases and the J gene lost 14 bases, with 19 bases spanning the gap. CDR3 sequence reads: CAWSVPAAAVETF. CDR3 DNA sequence: TGTGCCTGGAGTGTACCAGCCGCAGCGGTCGAGACCTTC. The whole variable domain, remainder taken from reference TRBV30 and TRBJ1-2, is SQTIHQWPATLVQPVGSPLSLECTVEGTSNPNLYWYRQAAGRGLQLLFYSVGIGQISSEVPQNLSASRPQDRQFILSSKKLLLSDSGFYLCAWSVPAAAVETFGSGTRLTVV.

The rearrangement joins TRBV28 to TRBJ2-7; the D is unclear. Germline V gene data show CDR1 as MDHEN and CDR2 as SYDVKM. V was pared by 11 bases and J by 3 bases, with 5 bases between. CDR3 length: 9 residues. The CDR3, as DNA: TGTGCCTTATTCTACGAGCAGTACTTC. Translated, it gives CALFYEQYF.

This clone was counted a few times. The chain couples TRBV4-3 to TRBJ2-1; TRBD2 agrees at 8 bases. Germline CDR1 and CDR2: LGHNA and YSLEER. Trimming removed 1 base from V and 6 bases from J; junction bases left unmatched: 8. The CDR3 has 16 amino acids. CDR3 bases: TGCGCCAGCAGCCAAGTCCCCAGCGGGAGCGGCAATGAGCAGTTCTTC. Its translation is CASSQVPSGSGNEQFF.